This TCR beta chain was obtained from a study of Graves' ophthalmopathy and Graves' hyperthyroidism. Researchers took RNA transcripts and amplified TCR beta CDR3 regions from them. Following a first-round RT-PCR that used HTBI primers, a second-round multiplex PCR was carried out. MiXCR, applied by TCRdb to the multiplex PCR reads, yields one record per CDR3 protein. The sample shows roughly 600,000 distinct CDR3 sequences, about 40% of them seen only once. This clonotype was counted ten times or more. Sequenced material: peripheral blood or thyroid tissue (not recorded which). The clonotype comes from an adult man with Graves' hyperthyroidism.

CDR3 protein: CAISESEKGEQYF. The CDR3 bases are TGTGCCATCAGTGAGTCGGAGAAGGGCGAGCAGTACTTC. The genes are TRBV10-3 and TRBJ2-7; D gene ambiguous. V lost 0 bases to trimming and J lost 6 bases, with 9 bases between them. This CDR3 is 13 amino acids long. Germline-derived CDR1 and CDR2 are ENHRY and SYGVKD.